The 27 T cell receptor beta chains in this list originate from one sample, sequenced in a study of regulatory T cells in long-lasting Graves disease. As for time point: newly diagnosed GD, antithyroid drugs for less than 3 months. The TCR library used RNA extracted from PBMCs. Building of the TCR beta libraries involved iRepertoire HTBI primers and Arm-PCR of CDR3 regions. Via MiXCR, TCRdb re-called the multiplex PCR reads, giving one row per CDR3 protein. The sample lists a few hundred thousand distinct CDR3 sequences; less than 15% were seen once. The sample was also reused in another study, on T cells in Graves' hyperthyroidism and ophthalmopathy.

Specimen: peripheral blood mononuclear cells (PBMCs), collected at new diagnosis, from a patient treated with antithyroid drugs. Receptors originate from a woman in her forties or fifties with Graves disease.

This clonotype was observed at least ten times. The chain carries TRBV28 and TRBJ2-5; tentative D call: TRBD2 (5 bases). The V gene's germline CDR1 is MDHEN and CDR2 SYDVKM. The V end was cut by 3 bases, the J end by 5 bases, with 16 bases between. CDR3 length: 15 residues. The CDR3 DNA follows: TGTGCCAGCAGTTTTACGGGATCGCTGGAGGAGACCCAGTACTTC. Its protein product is CASSFTGSLEETQYF.

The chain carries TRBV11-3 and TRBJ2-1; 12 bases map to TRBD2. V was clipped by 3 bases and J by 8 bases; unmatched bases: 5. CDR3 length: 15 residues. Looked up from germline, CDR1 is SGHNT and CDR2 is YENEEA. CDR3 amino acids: CASSLRTSGIDEQFF. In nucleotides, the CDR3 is TGTGCCAGCAGCTTGCGGACTAGCGGGATTGATGAGCAGTTCTTC.

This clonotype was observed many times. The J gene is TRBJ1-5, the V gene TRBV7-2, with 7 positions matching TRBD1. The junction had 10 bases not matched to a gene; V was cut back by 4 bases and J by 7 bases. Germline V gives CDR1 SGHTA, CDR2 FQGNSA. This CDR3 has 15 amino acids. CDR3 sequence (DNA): TGTGCCAGCAGCTCATTCACAGGGGACGGGCAGCCCCAGCATTTT. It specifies CASSSFTGDGQPQHF.

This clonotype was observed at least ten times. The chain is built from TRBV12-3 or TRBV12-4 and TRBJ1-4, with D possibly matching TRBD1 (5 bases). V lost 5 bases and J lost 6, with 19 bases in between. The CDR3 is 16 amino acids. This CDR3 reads CASSPEAGAGDEKLFF. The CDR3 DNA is TGTGCCAGCAGTCCCGAGGCCGGGGCCGGTGATGAAAAACTGTTTTTT.

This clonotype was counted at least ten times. DNA for the CDR3: TGTGCCAGCAACCTACACAGCTCCTACGAGCAGTACTTC. It specifies CASNLHSSYEQYF. The chain employs TRBV6-1 and TRBJ2-7; D is unresolved. This CDR3 has 13 residues. Deletions cut 7 bases from V and 0 bases from J, with 10 bases between. Germline V gene lookup returns CDR1 MNHNS and CDR2 SASEGT.

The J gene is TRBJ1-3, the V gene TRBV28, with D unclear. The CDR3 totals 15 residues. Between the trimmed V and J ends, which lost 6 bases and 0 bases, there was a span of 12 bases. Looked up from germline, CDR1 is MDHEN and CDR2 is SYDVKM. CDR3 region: CASRTPSISGNTIYF. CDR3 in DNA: TGTGCCAGCAGGACCCCCTCAATCTCTGGAAACACCATATATTTT.

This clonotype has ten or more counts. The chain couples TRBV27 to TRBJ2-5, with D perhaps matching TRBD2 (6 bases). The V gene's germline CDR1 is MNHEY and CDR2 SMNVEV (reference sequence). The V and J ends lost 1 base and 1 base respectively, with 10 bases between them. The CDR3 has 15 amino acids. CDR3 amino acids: CASSLLGGTQETQYF. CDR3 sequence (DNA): TGTGCCAGCAGTTTATTAGGAGGGACCCAAGAGACCCAGTACTTC.

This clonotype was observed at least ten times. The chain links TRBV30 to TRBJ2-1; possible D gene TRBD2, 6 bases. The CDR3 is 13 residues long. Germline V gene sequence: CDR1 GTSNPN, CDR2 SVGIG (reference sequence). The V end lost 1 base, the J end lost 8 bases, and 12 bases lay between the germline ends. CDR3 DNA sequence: TGTGCCTGGAGTGGACTAGGATTTCATGAGCAGTTCTTC. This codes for CAWSGLGFHEQFF.

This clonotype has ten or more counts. The CDR3, as DNA: TGTGCCAGCAGTTTGGAGTCCCCCGGGGACAGCTATAGCAATCAGCCCCAGCATTTT. It specifies CASSLESPGDSYSNQPQHF. The rearrangement joins TRBV12-3 or TRBV12-4 to TRBJ1-5; 7 bases map to TRBD1. Losses at the gene ends were 3 bases for V and 0 bases for J; bases not matched to a gene: 14. This CDR3 region has 19 residues.

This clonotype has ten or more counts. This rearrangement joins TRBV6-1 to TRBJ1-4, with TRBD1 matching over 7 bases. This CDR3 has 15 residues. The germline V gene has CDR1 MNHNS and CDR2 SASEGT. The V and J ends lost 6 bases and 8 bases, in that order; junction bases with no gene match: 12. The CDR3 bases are TGTGCCAGCAGCCCTACCGACAGGGTTGTCGAAAAACTGTTTTTT. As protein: CASSPTDRVVEKLFF.

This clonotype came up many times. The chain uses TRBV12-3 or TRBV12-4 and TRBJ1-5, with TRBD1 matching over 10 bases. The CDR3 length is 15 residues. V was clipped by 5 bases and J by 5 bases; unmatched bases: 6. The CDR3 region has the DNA TGTGCCAGCAGTCCACGAGGGACAGGGGATCAGCCCCAGCATTTT. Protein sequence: CASSPRGTGDQPQHF.

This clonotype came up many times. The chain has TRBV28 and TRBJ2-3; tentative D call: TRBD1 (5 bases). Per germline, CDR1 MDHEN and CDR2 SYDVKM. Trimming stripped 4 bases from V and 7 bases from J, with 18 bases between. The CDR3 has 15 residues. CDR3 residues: CASSSTTLGHHTQYF. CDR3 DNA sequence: TGTGCCAGCAGTTCAACGACGCTGGGGCACCATACGCAGTATTTT.

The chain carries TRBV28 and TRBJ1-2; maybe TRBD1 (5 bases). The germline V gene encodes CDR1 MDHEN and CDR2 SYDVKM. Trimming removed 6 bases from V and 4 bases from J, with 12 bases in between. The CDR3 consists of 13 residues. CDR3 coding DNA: TGTGCCAGCAGACCGTCCGGGGGCTATGGCTACACCTTC. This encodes CASRPSGGYGYTF.

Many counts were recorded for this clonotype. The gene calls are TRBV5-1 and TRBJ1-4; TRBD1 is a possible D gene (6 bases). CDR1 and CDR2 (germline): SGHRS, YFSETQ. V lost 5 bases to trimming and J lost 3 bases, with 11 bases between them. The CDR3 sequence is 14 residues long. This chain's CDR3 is CASRPGQPNEKLFF. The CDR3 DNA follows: TGCGCCAGCAGACCAGGACAGCCTAATGAAAAACTGTTTTTT.

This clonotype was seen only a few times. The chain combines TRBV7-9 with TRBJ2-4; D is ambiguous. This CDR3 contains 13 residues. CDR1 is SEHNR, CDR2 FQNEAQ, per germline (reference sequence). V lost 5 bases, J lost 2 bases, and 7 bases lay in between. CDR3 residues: CASSLGSKNIQYF. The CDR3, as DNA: TGTGCCAGCAGCCTAGGCTCCAAAAACATTCAGTACTTC.

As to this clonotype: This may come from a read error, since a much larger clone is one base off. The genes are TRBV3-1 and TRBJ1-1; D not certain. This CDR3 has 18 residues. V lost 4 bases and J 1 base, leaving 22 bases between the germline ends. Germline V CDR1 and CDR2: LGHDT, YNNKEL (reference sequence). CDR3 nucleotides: TGTGCCAGCAGCCTAAAGGGAGCCTCTGGGTTAAGGAACACTGAAGCTTTCTTT. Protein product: CASSLKGASGLRNTEAFF.

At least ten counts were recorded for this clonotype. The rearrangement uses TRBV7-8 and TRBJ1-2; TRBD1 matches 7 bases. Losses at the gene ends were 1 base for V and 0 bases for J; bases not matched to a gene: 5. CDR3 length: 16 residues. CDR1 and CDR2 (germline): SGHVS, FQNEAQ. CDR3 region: CASSLGDREANYGYTF. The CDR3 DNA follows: TGTGCCAGCAGCTTAGGCGACAGGGAGGCTAACTATGGCTACACCTTC.

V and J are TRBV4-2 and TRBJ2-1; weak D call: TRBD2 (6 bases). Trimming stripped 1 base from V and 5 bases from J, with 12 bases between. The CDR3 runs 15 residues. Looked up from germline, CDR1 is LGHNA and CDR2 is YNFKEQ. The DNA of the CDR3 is TGTGCCAGCAGCCAAGTGCGGGACCCTGACAATGAGCAGTTCTTC. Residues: CASSQVRDPDNEQFF.

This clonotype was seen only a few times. The CDR3 bases are TGCAGTGCTCGGGGACAGTCAGGAGTTGGGACAGATACGCAGTATTTT. It encodes CSARGQSGVGTDTQYF. The genes are TRBV20-1 and TRBJ2-3; 7 nucleotides match TRBD1. This CDR3 comprises 16 residues. Germline CDR1 and CDR2: DFQATT and SNEGSKA (reference sequence). J gave up 3 bases and V 5 bases, and 14 bases lay outside the gene matches.

In nucleotides, the CDR3 is TGTGCCAGCAGTTCGCCGGGACAGGGAATCAATCAGCCCCAGCATTTT. Translated: CASSSPGQGINQPQHF. The chain joins TRBV28 to TRBJ1-5, with 9 bases matching TRBD1. The CDR3 has 16 amino acids. The J segment lost 3 bases and the V segment lost 4 bases, leaving 7 bases of the junction unmatched. The germline V gene has CDR1 MDHEN and CDR2 SYDVKM.

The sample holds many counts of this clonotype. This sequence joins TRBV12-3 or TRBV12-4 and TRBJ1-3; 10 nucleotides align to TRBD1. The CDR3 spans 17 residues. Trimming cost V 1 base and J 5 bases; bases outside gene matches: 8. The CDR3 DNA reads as TGTGCCAGCAGTTTAGGTGGGACAGGGGAGATAAGAAACACCATATATTTT. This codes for CASSLGGTGEIRNTIYF.

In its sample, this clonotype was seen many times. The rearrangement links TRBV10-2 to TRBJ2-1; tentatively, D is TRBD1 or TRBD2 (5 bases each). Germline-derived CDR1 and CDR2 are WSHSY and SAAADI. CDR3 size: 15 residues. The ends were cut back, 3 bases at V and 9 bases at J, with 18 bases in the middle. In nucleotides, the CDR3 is TGCGCCAGCAGTGAATTCGGACTGGGGCATGCTGAGCAGTTCTTC. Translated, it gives CASSEFGLGHAEQFF.

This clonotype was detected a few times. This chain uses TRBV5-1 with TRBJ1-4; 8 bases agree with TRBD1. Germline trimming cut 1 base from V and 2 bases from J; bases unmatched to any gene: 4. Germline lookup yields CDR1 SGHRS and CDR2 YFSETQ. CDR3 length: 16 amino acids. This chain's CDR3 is CASSLRQGPTNEKLFF. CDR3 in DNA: TGCGCCAGCAGCTTGAGACAGGGGCCCACTAATGAAAAACTGTTTTTT.

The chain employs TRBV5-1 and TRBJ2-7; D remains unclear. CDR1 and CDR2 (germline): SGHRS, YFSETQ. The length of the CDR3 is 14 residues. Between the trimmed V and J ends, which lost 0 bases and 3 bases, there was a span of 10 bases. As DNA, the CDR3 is TGCGCCAGCAGCTTGGGAGGCAAGAACTACGAGCAGTACTTC. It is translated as CASSLGGKNYEQYF.

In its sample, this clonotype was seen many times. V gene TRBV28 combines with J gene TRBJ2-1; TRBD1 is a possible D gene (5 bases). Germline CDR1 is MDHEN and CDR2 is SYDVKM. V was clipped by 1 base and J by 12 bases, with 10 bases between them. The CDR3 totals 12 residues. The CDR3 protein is CASSLSWGGQFF. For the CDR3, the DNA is TGTGCCAGCAGTTTATCCTGGGGCGGGCAGTTCTTC.

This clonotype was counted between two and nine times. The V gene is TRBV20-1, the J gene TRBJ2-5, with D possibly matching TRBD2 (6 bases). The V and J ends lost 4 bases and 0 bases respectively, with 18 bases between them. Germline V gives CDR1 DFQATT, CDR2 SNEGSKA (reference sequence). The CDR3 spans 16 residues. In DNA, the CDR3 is TGCAGTGCTAAGGGAGTTCGGGAGTCCTACCAAGAGACCCAGTACTTC. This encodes CSAKGVRESYQETQYF.

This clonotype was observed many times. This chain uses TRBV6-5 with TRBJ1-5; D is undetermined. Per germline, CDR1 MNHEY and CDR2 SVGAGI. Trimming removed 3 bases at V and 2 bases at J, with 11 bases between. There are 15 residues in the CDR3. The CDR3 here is CASSYIGMRNQPQHF. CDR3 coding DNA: TGTGCCAGCAGTTATATCGGGATGCGCAATCAGCCCCAGCATTTT.